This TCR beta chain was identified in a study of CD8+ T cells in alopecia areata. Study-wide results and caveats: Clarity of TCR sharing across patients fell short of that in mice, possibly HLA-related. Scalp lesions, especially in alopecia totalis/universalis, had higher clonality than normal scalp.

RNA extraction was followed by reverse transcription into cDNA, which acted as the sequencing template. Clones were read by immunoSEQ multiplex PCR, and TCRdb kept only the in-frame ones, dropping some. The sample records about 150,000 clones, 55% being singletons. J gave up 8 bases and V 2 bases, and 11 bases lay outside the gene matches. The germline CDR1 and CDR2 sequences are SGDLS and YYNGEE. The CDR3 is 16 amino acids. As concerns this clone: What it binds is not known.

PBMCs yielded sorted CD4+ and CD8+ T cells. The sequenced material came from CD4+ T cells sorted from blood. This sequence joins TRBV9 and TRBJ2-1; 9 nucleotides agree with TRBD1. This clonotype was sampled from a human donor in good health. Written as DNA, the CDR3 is TGTGCCAGCAGCGTTGATCCGGGACAGGGAGGGCATGAGCAGTTCTTC. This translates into CASSVDPGQGGHEQFF.